The clone carrying this T cell receptor (beta chain) has a handful of counts. Its antigen is unknown. This sample was included in a study of T cell repertoires in cytomegalovirus infection. Overall study findings and caveats: Clonotypes of TCR beta that were HLA-C-restricted and CMV-specific dominated the ex vivo response.

TCRdb independently ran MiXCR on the reads; one entry per CDR3 protein. The sample has about 570,000 distinct CDR3 sequences; 40% are singletons. This specimen was cultured PBMCs, taken from culture after CMV antigen stimulation. This TCR came from a human donor in good health (CMV status not recorded). Some clones in this sample may be carry-over from other donors' samples.

CDR3 region: CASSHTGTGDNEQYF. The CDR3 DNA follows: TGTGCCAGCAGTCATACCGGGACAGGGGACAACGAGCAGTACTTC. The rearrangement links TRBV7-9 to TRBJ2-7; 10 bases agree with TRBD1. Germline V gene data show CDR1 as SEHNR and CDR2 as FQNEAQ (reference sequence). The CDR3 consists of 15 residues. After removal of 6 bases from V and 5 bases from J, the junction contained 10 bases not matched to a gene.